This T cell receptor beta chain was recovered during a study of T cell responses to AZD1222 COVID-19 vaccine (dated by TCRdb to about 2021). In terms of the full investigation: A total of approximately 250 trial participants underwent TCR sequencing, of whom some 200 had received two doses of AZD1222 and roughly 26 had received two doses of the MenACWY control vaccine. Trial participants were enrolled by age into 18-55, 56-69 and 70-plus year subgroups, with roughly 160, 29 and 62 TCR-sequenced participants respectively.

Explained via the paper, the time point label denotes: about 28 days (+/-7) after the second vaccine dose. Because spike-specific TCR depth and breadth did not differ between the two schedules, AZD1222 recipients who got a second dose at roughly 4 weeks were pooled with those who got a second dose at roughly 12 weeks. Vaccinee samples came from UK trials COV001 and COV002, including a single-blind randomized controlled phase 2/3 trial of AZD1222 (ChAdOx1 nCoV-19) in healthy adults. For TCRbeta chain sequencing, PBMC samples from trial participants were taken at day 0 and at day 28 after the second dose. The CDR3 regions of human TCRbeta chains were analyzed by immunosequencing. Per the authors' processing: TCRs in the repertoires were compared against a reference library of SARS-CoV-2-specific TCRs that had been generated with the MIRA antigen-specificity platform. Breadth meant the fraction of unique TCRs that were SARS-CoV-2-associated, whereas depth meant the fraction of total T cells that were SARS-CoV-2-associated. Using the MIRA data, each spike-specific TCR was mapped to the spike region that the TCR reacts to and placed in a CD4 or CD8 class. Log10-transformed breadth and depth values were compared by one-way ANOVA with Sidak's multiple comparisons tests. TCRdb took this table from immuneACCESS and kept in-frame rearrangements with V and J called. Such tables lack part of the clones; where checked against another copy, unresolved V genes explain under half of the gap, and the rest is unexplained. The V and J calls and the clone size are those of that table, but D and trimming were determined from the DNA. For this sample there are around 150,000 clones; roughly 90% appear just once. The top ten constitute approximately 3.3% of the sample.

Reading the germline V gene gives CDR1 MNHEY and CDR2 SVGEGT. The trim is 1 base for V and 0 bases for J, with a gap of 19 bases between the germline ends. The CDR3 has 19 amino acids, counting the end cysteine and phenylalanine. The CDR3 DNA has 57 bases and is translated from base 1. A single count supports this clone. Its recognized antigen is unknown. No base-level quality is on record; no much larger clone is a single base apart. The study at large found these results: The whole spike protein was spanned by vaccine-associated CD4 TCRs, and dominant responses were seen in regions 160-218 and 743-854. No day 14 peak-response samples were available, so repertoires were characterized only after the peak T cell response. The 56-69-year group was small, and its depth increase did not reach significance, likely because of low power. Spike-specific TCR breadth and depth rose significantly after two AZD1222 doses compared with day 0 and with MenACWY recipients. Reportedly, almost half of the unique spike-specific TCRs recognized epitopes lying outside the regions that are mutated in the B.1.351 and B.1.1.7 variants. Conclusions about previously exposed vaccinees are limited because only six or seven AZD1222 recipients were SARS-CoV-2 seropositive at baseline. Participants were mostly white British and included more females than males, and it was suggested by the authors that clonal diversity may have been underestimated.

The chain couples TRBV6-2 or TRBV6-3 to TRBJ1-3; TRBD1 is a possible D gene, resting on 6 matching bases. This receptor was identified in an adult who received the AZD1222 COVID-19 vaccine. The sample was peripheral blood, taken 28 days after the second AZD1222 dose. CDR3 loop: CASSYFGQSDTVSGNTIYF. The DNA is TGTGCCAGCAGTTACTTCGGACAGTCTGATACCGTCTCTGGAAACACCATATATTTT.